The rows below give T cell receptor beta chains drawn from one sample of a study of shared clonotypes between healthy human individuals. Profiled with immunoSEQ multiplex PCR; TCRdb holds only in-frame clones, not every one. The data hold approximately 2.5 million clones, with around 94% observed a single time. The sample comprised naive CD4+ T cells sorted from blood. Source of these receptors: a young man in good health. The CDR3 runs from the conserved cysteine through the conserved F or W. The D gene is left open where the match is weak. Size values are once, few and many counts, or a class for expanded clones, and some rows have none.

j_call	d_call	v_call	clone_size	cdr3_nt	cdr3_aa
TRBJ2-2	NA	TRBV29-1	NA	TGCAGCGTTACAGGGCAGGGGGGGACCGGGGAGCTGTTTTTT	CSVTGQGGTGELFF
TRBJ2-7	NA	TRBV27	NA	TGTGCCAGCAGTTCCCTCCAGCGGCCGACCTCCTACGAGCAGTACTTC	CASSSLQRPTSYEQYF
TRBJ1-4	NA	TRBV6-1	NA	TGTGCCAGCAGTGAAGAGCCTAGGGAAAAACTGTTTTTT	CASSEEPREKLFF
TRBJ2-7	NA	TRBV19	NA	TGTGCCAGTAGTATAGGTAGCGGTCCCAACGAGCAGTACTTC	CASSIGSGPNEQYF
TRBJ1-4	NA	TRBV7-2	NA	TGTGCCAGCAGCTCAGCCGGGCCCTCGGGGGAAAAACTGTTTTTT	CASSSAGPSGEKLFF
TRBJ2-3	TRBD1	TRBV6-5	NA	TGTGCCAGCAGTGGGACAGGGGGCACAGATACGCAGTATTTT	CASSGTGGTDTQYF
TRBJ2-1	NA	TRBV18	NA	TGTGCCAGCTCACGGCAGACAGGGGAGGGAAATGAGCAGTTCTTC	CASSRQTGEGNEQFF
TRBJ2-3	NA	TRBV7-2	NA	TGTGCCAGCAGCTTCCGAGGGGTCACAGATACGCAGTATTTT	CASSFRGVTDTQYF
TRBJ2-1	TRBD2	TRBV7-2	NA	TGTGCCAGCAGACCCGAGGGCCTAGCGGGGGACAATGAGCAGTTCTTC	CASRPEGLAGDNEQFF
TRBJ2-5	TRBD2	TRBV19	NA	TGTGCCAGTCAACCGACTAGCGGGGCGGGTGAGACCCAGTACTTC	CASQPTSGAGETQYF
TRBJ2-7	NA	TRBV30	NA	TGTGCCTGGAGTGGGCCGGGTAGGGGCCGAAGCGAGCAGTACTTC	CAWSGPGRGRSEQYF
TRBJ2-1	NA	TRBV10-3	NA	TGTGCCATCAGTGAACCCCCGGGGTCCCCCTACAATGAGCAGTTCTTC	CAISEPPGSPYNEQFF
TRBJ1-2	NA	TRBV5-1	NA	TGCGCCAGCAGCTTGGTTGCAGATGGGAGCTACACCTTC	CASSLVADGSYTF
TRBJ1-1	TRBD1	TRBV27	NA	TGTGCCAGCAGAAGGACAGGTGTTACGGGGCTGATCACTGAAGCTTTCTTT	CASRRTGVTGLITEAFF
TRBJ2-2	NA	TRBV2	NA	TGTGCCAGGTGGGTGGGCCCCGCGAACACCGGGGAGCTGTTTTTT	CARWVGPANTGELFF
TRBJ2-6	NA	TRBV5-8	NA	TGTGCCAGCAGCTCTGGGGCCAACGTCCTGACTTTC	CASSSGANVLTF
TRBJ1-1	NA	TRBV19	NA	TGTGCCAGTAGCCGTGACCTACAGAACACTGAAGCTTTCTTT	CASSRDLQNTEAFF
TRBJ1-4	NA	TRBV5-6	NA	TGTGCCAGCAGCTTGGGGGATCGGACAGCCGGCAATGAAAAACTGTTTTTT	CASSLGDRTAGNEKLFF
TRBJ2-7	NA	TRBV28	NA	TGTGCCAGCAGTAACCCAGCGTTCACAAGCCAAAACGAGCAGTACTTC	CASSNPAFTSQNEQYF
TRBJ2-2	NA	TRBV10-2	NA	TGCGCCAGCAGTGCGCAGGACACCGGGGAGCTGTTTTTT	CASSAQDTGELFF
TRBJ2-5	TRBD1	TRBV7-3	NA	TGTGCCAGCAGCTTAACCGGGACAGGGGAGACCCAGTACTTC	CASSLTGTGETQYF
TRBJ1-2	TRBD1	TRBV7-9	NA	TGTGCCAGCAGCTTTCTTACAGGGGGAAATGGCTACACCTTC	CASSFLTGGNGYTF
TRBJ2-7	NA	TRBV4-2	NA	TGTGCCAGCAGCCAAGATATTCAGGGGACCTACGAGCAGTACTTC	CASSQDIQGTYEQYF
TRBJ2-5	TRBD2	TRBV11-2	NA	TGTGCCAGCAGCCCGCAGCTGACTAGCGGGAGGCCTTGGGAGACCCAGTACTTC	CASSPQLTSGRPWETQYF
TRBJ1-1	NA	TRBV5-1	once	TGCGCCAGCAGCCTCGAAAGGGGGTTGCACACTGAAGCTTTCTTT	CASSLERGLHTEAFF
TRBJ1-2	NA	TRBV28	NA	TGTGCCAGCAGCCTACCCGGGCACTATGGCTACACCTTC	CASSLPGHYGYTF
TRBJ1-1	NA	TRBV29-1	few	TGCAGCGTTGGGACATTGAACACTGAAGCTTTCTTT	CSVGTLNTEAFF
TRBJ1-2	NA	TRBV6-1	once	TGTGCCAGCAGTGAAGAAGTGCGGAACTATGGCTACACCTTC	CASSEEVRNYGYTF
TRBJ2-1	NA	TRBV4-3	NA	TGCGCCAGCAGCCTCTCCAGGGGATATGAGCAGTTCTTC	CASSLSRGYEQFF
TRBJ2-5	TRBD2	TRBV11-2	NA	TGTGCCAGCACCATAGCGGGGGGACTCCAAGAGACCCAGTACTTC	CASTIAGGLQETQYF
TRBJ2-7	NA	TRBV6-6	NA	TGTGCCAGCAGTTACAAAGCCCGGATCTCCTACGAGCAGTACTTC	CASSYKARISYEQYF
TRBJ2-1	TRBD2	TRBV11-2	NA	TGTGCCAGCAGCTTAGGCGGGGGGAAATACAATGAGCAGTTCTTC	CASSLGGGKYNEQFF
TRBJ1-4	NA	TRBV11-2	NA	TGTGCCAGCAGCTTAGCTTTGGGTACTAATGAAAAACTGTTTTTT	CASSLALGTNEKLFF
TRBJ1-1	NA	TRBV28	NA	TGTGCCAGCAGTTTATTAGTGACTGAAGCTTTCTTT	CASSLLVTEAFF
TRBJ1-1	NA	TRBV18	few	TGTGCCAGCTCACCGAACGGAGACACTGAAGCTTTCTTT	CASSPNGDTEAFF
TRBJ1-1	TRBD1	TRBV10-3	NA	TGTGCCATCACCAGGACAGGGAACTCTGAAGCTTTCTTT	CAITRTGNSEAFF
TRBJ2-6	NA	TRBV18	NA	TGTGCCAGCTCACCAGCCCAGGGCGTCTCTGGGGCCAACGTCCTGACTTTC	CASSPAQGVSGANVLTF
TRBJ2-1	NA	TRBV7-6	once	TGTGCCAGCAGCTTAATTGAGCAGTTCTTC	CASSLIEQFF
TRBJ2-7	NA	TRBV18	NA	TGTGCCAGCTCACCCCCGGGGGTCCCGGGAGAGCAGTACTTC	CASSPPGVPGEQYF
TRBJ2-3	NA	TRBV7-9	NA	TGTGCCAGCAGCTTAAAAACAGACACAGATACGCAGTATTTT	CASSLKTDTDTQYF
TRBJ1-6	NA	TRBV19	few	TGTGCCAGTAGTAGGAGGGACTTCTCACCCCTCCACTTT	CASSRRDFSPLHF
TRBJ2-7	NA	TRBV6-1	NA	TGTGCCAGCAGTCCTCGGACAGCAAGCTCCTACGAGCAGTACTTC	CASSPRTASSYEQYF
TRBJ2-2	TRBD2	TRBV6-5	NA	TGTGCCAGCCTGGGACTAGCGGCGAACACCGGGGAGCTGTTTTTT	CASLGLAANTGELFF
TRBJ1-4	NA	TRBV29-1	NA	TGCAGCGTGGGAGGGCTGGGCAACGAAAAACTGTTTTTT	CSVGGLGNEKLFF
TRBJ2-3	TRBD2	TRBV9	NA	TGTGCCAGCAGCGTCACTAGCGGGGGGGCAGATACGCAGTATTTT	CASSVTSGGADTQYF
TRBJ1-1	NA	TRBV2	NA	TGTGCCAGCAGTGGCAGGGGCATGAACACTGAAGCTTTCTTT	CASSGRGMNTEAFF
TRBJ2-3	NA	TRBV18	NA	TGTGCCAGCTCACTTAGTACAAGCACAGATACGCAGTATTTT	CASSLSTSTDTQYF
TRBJ2-7	NA	TRBV30	NA	TGTGCCTGGAGTTCCCGGCCGGGACTGGGGGACTACGAGCAGTACTTC	CAWSSRPGLGDYEQYF
TRBJ2-2	NA	TRBV5-6	NA	TGTGCCAGCAGCTTGGGAGGGGAGAGGACCGGGGAGCTGTTTTTT	CASSLGGERTGELFF
TRBJ2-6	NA	TRBV5-4	NA	TGTGCCAGCAGCAAGACAGTGTCTGGGGCCAACGTCCTGACTTTC	CASSKTVSGANVLTF
TRBJ2-2	NA	TRBV5-1	NA	TGCGCCAGCAGCTTGATTCCGAACACCGGGGAGCTGTTTTTT	CASSLIPNTGELFF
TRBJ2-7	NA	TRBV18	NA	TGTGCCAGCTCACCAGAAAACTCCGAGCAGTACTTC	CASSPENSEQYF
TRBJ2-1	NA	TRBV6-6	once	TGTGCCAGCAGTAGGCGTCCAGCCGGGACCTACAATGAGCAGTTCTTC	CASSRRPAGTYNEQFF
TRBJ1-4	NA	TRBV5-1	NA	TGCGCCAGCAGCTCGACCGGGGGGAATGAAAAACTGTTTTTT	CASSSTGGNEKLFF
TRBJ2-3	TRBD2	TRBV9	NA	TGTGCCAGCAGCGTGCGACTAGCGGGGGACACAGATACGCAGTATTTT	CASSVRLAGDTDTQYF
TRBJ2-7	TRBD1	TRBV18	NA	TGTGCCAGCTCACCACAGAGACAGGGGGCTTTCTACGAGCAGTACTTC	CASSPQRQGAFYEQYF
TRBJ1-6	NA	TRBV6-5	NA	TGTGCCAGCAGGCCCGGACCGAGTTCTAATTCACCCCTCCACTTT	CASRPGPSSNSPLHF
TRBJ1-2	NA	TRBV9	few	TGTGCCAGCAGCCCCCTACAATGGGACTATGGCTACACCTTC	CASSPLQWDYGYTF
TRBJ2-7	NA	TRBV18	NA	TGTGCCAGCTCACCGGGGGGACAAACCTCTACCTACGAGCAGTACTTC	CASSPGGQTSTYEQYF